Listed below are T cell receptor beta chains from one sample, sequenced in a study of beta chain features in type 1 diabetes. This table comes from immunoSEQ multiplex PCR, and its TCRdb copy is limited to in-frame clones, with some not included. Counted here are 100,000 to 150,000 clones, 17% occurring once; the ten biggest clones make up approximately 2.5%. What was sequenced was central memory CD4+ T cells from blood. The receptors stem from a young man with type 1 diabetes. Both conserved end residues are part of each CDR3. D genes are given only for firm matches. The size entry is marked missing in some rows and otherwise reads once, few, many or a size class.

TRBV21-1	NA	NA	TRBJ2-7	CASSKDDRSGEQYF	TGTGCCAGCAGCAAAGATGACAGGTCTGGCGAGCAGTACTTC
TRBV28	TRBD1	many	TRBJ1-6	CASTLGDRKNSPLHF	TGTGCCAGCACCTTGGGGGACAGAAAGAATTCACCCCTCCACTTT
TRBV4-1	NA	NA	TRBJ2-2	CASSQAQGLRTGELFF	TGCGCCAGCAGCCAAGCCCAGGGGCTGAGGACCGGGGAGCTGTTTTTT
TRBV7-2	NA	few	TRBJ1-4	CASSYRDGREKLFF	TGTGCCAGCAGCTACAGGGATGGTAGGGAAAAACTGTTTTTT
TRBV30	NA	NA	TRBJ2-7	CAWSFRGVSYEQYF	TGTGCCTGGAGTTTCCGGGGCGTATCCTACGAGCAGTACTTC
TRBV18	NA	NA	TRBJ2-7	CASSPGTGTYEQYF	TGTGCCAGCTCACCAGGGACCGGAACCTACGAGCAGTACTTC
TRBV6-1	NA	few	TRBJ1-2	CASSPEGRYGYTF	TGTGCCAGCAGCCCTGAGGGTCGATATGGCTACACCTTC
TRBV5-1	TRBD1	NA	TRBJ2-7	CASSQTGGLTYEQYF	TGCGCCAGCAGCCAGACAGGGGGCTTGACCTACGAGCAGTACTTC
TRBV30	TRBD1	NA	TRBJ2-1	CASPKQGDSYNEQFF	TGTGCCTCGCCCAAACAGGGGGACTCCTACAATGAGCAGTTCTTC
TRBV28	TRBD1	few	TRBJ1-5	CASSSGQGRRTQHF	TGTGCCAGCAGTTCGGGACAGGGGAGACGGACCCAGCATTTT
TRBV7-3	NA	NA	TRBJ2-2	CASSPRARGGELFF	TGTGCCAGCAGCCCAAGGGCCCGAGGCGGGGAGCTGTTTTTT
TRBV18	TRBD2	few	TRBJ2-3	CASSPAYLAGASTDTQYF	TGTGCCAGCTCACCGGCCTATCTAGCGGGGGCCAGCACAGATACGCAGTATTTT
TRBV6-5	NA	few	TRBJ2-2	CASSYPARTGELFF	TGTGCCAGCAGTTACCCGGCACGGACCGGGGAGCTGTTTTTT
TRBV7-9	NA	few	TRBJ2-7	CASGRHAYEQYF	TGTGCCAGCGGTCGCCACGCTTACGAGCAGTACTTC
TRBV7-2	NA	NA	TRBJ1-1	CASSLWANRNTEAFF	TGTGCCAGCAGCCTGTGGGCAAACAGGAACACTGAAGCTTTCTTT
TRBV25-1	NA	few	TRBJ2-7	CASSDGWRDSHEQYF	TGTGCCAGCAGTGATGGATGGCGGGATAGCCACGAGCAGTACTTC
TRBV7-9	NA	NA	TRBJ1-4	CASSLVDLKLFF	TGTGCCAGCAGCTTAGTAGACCTCAAACTGTTTTTT
TRBV2	TRBD2	many	TRBJ2-5	CASSVSGKETQYF	TGTGCCAGCAGTGTGAGCGGGAAAGAGACCCAGTACTTC
TRBV7-2	NA	many	TRBJ2-4	CASGDAKNIQYF	TGTGCCAGCGGAGACGCCAAAAACATTCAGTACTTC
TRBV15	NA	many	TRBJ2-7	CATSRDQRGMGYEQYF	TGTGCCACCAGCAGAGATCAAAGGGGAATGGGATACGAGCAGTACTTC
TRBV4-2	TRBD2	few	TRBJ2-5	CASSRGTRSQETQYF	TGTGCCAGCAGCCGAGGGACTAGATCTCAAGAGACCCAGTACTTC
TRBV18	NA	few	TRBJ1-6	CASSPTGSGTDSPLHF	TGTGCCAGCTCACCAACAGGATCGGGCACGGATTCACCCCTCCACTTT
TRBV7-6	NA	NA	TRBJ1-1	CASSLGGGMNTEAFF	TGTGCCAGCAGCTTGGGGGGCGGCATGAACACTGAAGCTTTCTTT
TRBV23-1	TRBD2	many	TRBJ2-3	CASRDSGGPTDTQYF	TGCGCCAGCAGGGACAGCGGGGGCCCCACAGATACGCAGTATTTT
TRBV30	NA	few	TRBJ2-7	CAWSFTYEQYF	TGTGCCTGGAGTTTTACCTACGAGCAGTACTTC
TRBV19	NA	NA	TRBJ2-5	CASSGTPPGDQYF	TGTGCCAGTAGTGGAACCCCCCCGGGGGACCAGTACTTC
TRBV29-1	NA	NA	TRBJ1-1	CSVVGPTNTEAFF	TGCAGCGTCGTGGGACCGACGAACACTGAAGCTTTCTTT
TRBV9	NA	few	TRBJ1-3	CASSVDQGSSGNTIYF	TGTGCCAGCAGCGTAGATCAGGGGAGCTCTGGAAACACCATATATTTT
TRBV7-2	NA	NA	TRBJ2-5	CASSLEGGAETQYF	TGTGCCAGCAGCTTAGAGGGGGGCGCTGAGACCCAGTACTTC
TRBV7-2	NA	once	TRBJ2-7	CASSSIRDGTYEQYF	TGTGCCAGCAGCTCAATAAGGGACGGGACCTACGAGCAGTACTTC
TRBV5-1	NA	NA	TRBJ2-3	CASSLAQGADTQYF	TGCGCCAGCAGCTTGGCCCAGGGAGCAGATACGCAGTATTTT
TRBV5-4	NA	few	TRBJ2-5	CASSLVLSGQETQYF	TGTGCCAGCAGCTTGGTGTTGTCAGGGCAAGAGACCCAGTACTTC
TRBV28	NA	few	TRBJ2-5	CATAVYLSAETQYF	TGTGCCACCGCAGTTTACTTGTCCGCGGAGACCCAGTACTTC
TRBV10-2	TRBD2	NA	TRBJ2-3	CASSSVAGGTDTQYF	TGCGCCAGCTCCAGCGTAGCGGGAGGCACAGATACGCAGTATTTT
TRBV7-2	TRBD2	NA	TRBJ2-3	CASSRRTSGSGDTQYF	TGTGCCAGCAGCAGACGGACTAGCGGGAGTGGAGATACGCAGTATTTT
TRBV14	NA	few	TRBJ1-1	CASSLGALEAFF	TGTGCCAGCAGCCTGGGCGCTTTAGAAGCTTTCTTT
TRBV7-9	TRBD1	NA	TRBJ1-5	CASPPGQGDQPQHF	TGTGCCAGCCCCCCGGGACAGGGGGATCAGCCCCAGCATTTT
TRBV6-6	NA	NA	TRBJ1-4	CASSPTGPTNEKLFF	TGTGCCAGCAGCCCAACAGGACCAACTAATGAAAAACTGTTTTTT
TRBV4-3	TRBD2	few	TRBJ2-3	CASSQGSVRRGYTDTQYF	TGCGCCAGCAGCCAAGGTTCGGTTCGGCGGGGGTACACAGATACGCAGTATTTT
TRBV7-2	NA	many	TRBJ2-3	CASSLFTDTQYF	TGTGCCAGCAGCTTATTCACAGATACGCAGTATTTT
TRBV7-6	TRBD1	NA	TRBJ2-5	CASSTQTGGQETQYF	TGTGCCAGCAGCACACAAACAGGGGGACAGGAGACCCAGTACTTC
TRBV30	NA	many	TRBJ2-7	CAWSLAGGRWQYF	TGTGCCTGGAGCCTTGCTGGGGGGCGGTGGCAGTACTTC
TRBV9	TRBD2	few	TRBJ2-1	CASSVRTSGRYEQFF	TGTGCCAGCAGCGTACGGACTAGCGGGAGATATGAGCAGTTCTTC
TRBV4-1	NA	NA	TRBJ1-2	CASSQGSTGAYGYTF	TGCGCCAGCAGCCAAGGCTCAACAGGTGCCTATGGCTACACCTTC
TRBV30	NA	NA	TRBJ2-5	CAWSTGSETQYF	TGTGCCTGGAGCACAGGGTCAGAGACCCAGTACTTC
TRBV6-6	NA	few	TRBJ2-7	CASSYSGADYEQYF	TGTGCCAGCAGTTACTCGGGGGCCGATTACGAGCAGTACTTC
TRBV5-1	NA	few	TRBJ2-5	CASSLASETQYF	TGCGCCAGCAGCTTGGCCTCAGAGACCCAGTACTTC
TRBV5-4	TRBD1	NA	TRBJ2-7	CASRPTGGRGYEQYF	TGTGCCAGCAGACCAACAGGGGGTAGAGGATACGAGCAGTACTTC
TRBV7-7	NA	NA	TRBJ1-3	CASSLGRSSGNTIYF	TGTGCTAGCAGTCTGGGACGGAGCTCTGGAAACACCATATATTTT
TRBV18	NA	few	TRBJ2-5	CASSRQETQYF	TGTGCCAGCTCCCGGCAAGAGACCCAGTACTTC